In this sample, the clone carrying this T cell receptor (beta chain) turned up a few times. CDR3 length: 15 residues. Deletions cut 0 bases from V and 0 bases from J, with 10 bases between. Germline CDR1 reads SGHDT; CDR2 reads YYEEEE. People who had autoimmune disease history or systemic immunosuppression were excluded. The data are from a study of OX40 agonist ivuxolimab in advanced cancers. Clones were read by immunoSEQ multiplex PCR, and TCRdb kept only the in-frame ones, dropping some. The sample has fewer than 25,000 clones, roughly 70% seen once. This clonotype was obtained from an adult with an advanced solid tumor such as melanoma, head and neck, liver or kidney cancer. The V and J genes are TRBV5-6 and TRBJ2-7; D is perhaps TRBD1 or TRBD2 (5 bases each). Here the sequenced sample was CD4+ or CD8+ T cells sorted from blood, taken in a trial of the OX40 agonist ivuxolimab. The CDR3 region has the DNA TGTGCCAGCAGCTTGGCCGGGACGGACTCCTACGAGCAGTACTTC. Residues: CASSLAGTDSYEQYF.